This entry features one T cell receptor (beta chain) sequence. No antigen is known for it. No clone much larger than this one lies a single base away; base qualities are absent. Donors were 39 systemically healthy Caucasian individuals from Russia aged roughly 6 to 95 years. Around 10 milliliters of peripheral blood were drawn from each donor into EDTA-treated Vacutainer tubes. Ficoll-Paque density-gradient centrifugation was used to isolate PBMCs, with at least 6 million per sample. Total RNA, at least 6 micrograms per sample, was extracted from PBMCs with Trizol reagent. For every donor, an aliquot of PBMCs went through flow cytometry to measure the percentages of naive CD45RAhigh/CD27high T cells. This specimen belongs to a study of blood T cells in healthy people across ages (dated by TCRdb to the mid-2010s). Turning to the overall study: In model experiments, template switching captured roughly one uniquely barcoded TCR beta cDNA molecule for every two T cells. The study measured age-related changes in TCR beta repertoire diversity using deep sequencing normalized with unique cDNA molecular identifiers. Donors were grouped into four age groups: young (average about 15 years), middle-aged (39), aged (roughly 67) and long-lived (82). Donors of different ages were randomly distributed across sequencing lanes to avoid experimental bias. Using the same blood draw, the study looked at two additional independent replicas of 1 million unique cDNA reads for two donors, one aged 18 to 30 and the other aged 80 or older.

Study-wide conclusions, independent of this receptor: Because the CMV infection status of the donors was unknown, age-related changes in expanded clonotypes may potentially have been confounded. Total diversity estimates from one million sequenced T cells were considered lower bounds and underestimates. Because profiling used bulk unsorted PBMCs, naive and antigen-experienced compartments could not be compared conclusively. As age increased, observed TCR beta diversity per million T cells dropped in a roughly linear way, and a significant reduction was already evident by age around 41. A strong correlation was found between observed TCR beta diversity and the percentage of naive T cells measured by flow cytometry. Compared with the aged group, more naive CD4+ T cells, fewer expanded clones and increased TCR diversity were shown by the long-lived group, suggesting age selection.

V was cut back by 6 bases and J by 4 bases, leaving a gap of 15 bases between them. CDR3 length: 14 amino acids, cysteine to phenylalanine. Here the CDR3 DNA is all that survives: 42 bases in frame from base 1. For CDR1 and CDR2, the germline V gene lists MDHEN and SYDVKM. Libraries were built with 5' RACE. The reads were generated on an Illumina HiSeq 2500. A second PCR of roughly 7 to 11 cycles was performed with a sample-barcoded 5' primer and a J-beta primer mix. Each TCR beta cDNA molecule received a unique molecular identifier from a template-switch 5' adaptor carrying 12 random nucleotides. Each sample yielded at least 3 million CDR3-containing paired-end reads. First-strand cDNA was synthesized from all RNA with the Mint cDNA synthesis kit, primed by a TRBC-specific oligonucleotide. Following uracil-DNA glycosylase treatment, all cDNA underwent a first 18-cycle PCR with the universal primers M1SS and BC2_uni_R. Per the original workflow: Each sample was normalized by randomly selecting 1 million high-quality reads, each carrying a distinct molecular identifier. Reads with shared molecular identifiers were discarded instead of being binned into consensus sequences. MiTCR, run with a Q25 quality threshold and the strictest error-elimination algorithm, handled CDR3 identification, clonotype clustering and error correction. A nonparametric unseen species model with Euler transformation was used to estimate a lower bound on total TCR beta diversity. TCRdb reran the public reads through fastp at Q25 and MiXCR, keeping productive beta chains. Duplicate CDR3 protein sequences are folded into a single record with the most common DNA and genes. The V and J calls shown here were made by TCRdb, not taken from the authors' results. This sample has some 320,000 distinct CDR3 sequences in its table, and 25% to 30% of those were observed once. The ten largest clones represent roughly 30% of the sample.

The receptor comes from a woman in her seventies in good health. The sequence is built from TRBV28 and TRBJ2-5, with TRBD1 tentatively as D gene (6 bases match). The sample was blood. At the DNA level, the sequence is TGTGCCAGCAGAACGCAGGGGTTGGGAGAGACCCAGTACTTC. This encodes CASRTQGLGETQYF. Outside the CDR3, residues come from the reference TRBV28 and TRBJ2-5 proteins, so the full variable domain is: DVKVTQSSRYLVKRTGEKVFLECVQDMDHENMFWYRQDPGLGLRLIYFSYDVKMKEKGDIPEGYSVSREKKERFSLILESASTNQTSMYLCASRTQGLGETQYFGPGTRLLVL.